This TCR beta chain derives from a study of cytomegalovirus exposure and HLA in healthy donors. The study's findings and limits: According to a later analysis, most TCR beta chains associated with CMV appeared HLA-restricted. As confirmed in vitro, a few CMV-associated chains were specific for CMV antigens. Serostatus for CMV was the only available immune exposure information.

13 Jbeta primers and 60 Vbeta primers were used for the PCR. Clones were read by immunoSEQ multiplex PCR, and TCRdb kept only the in-frame ones, dropping some. Of around 150,000 clones detected, 80% appear once; the ten largest clones hold about 4.8%. A word on this clone: Its antigen is undetermined.

The V gene lost 4 bases and the J gene lost 5 bases, with 9 bases spanning the gap. CDR3 length: 13 residues. Germline V gene lookup returns CDR1 MNHEY and CDR2 SVGAGI. Specimen: PBMCs. The sequence was collected from a man younger than 45 in good health and CMV-seronegative. The chain carries TRBV6-5 and TRBJ2-1, with D perhaps matching TRBD1 (6 bases). The CDR3 DNA is TGTGCCAGCAGTTTGACAGGAGACAATGAGCAGTTCTTC. Translation gives CASSLTGDNEQFF.